One T cell receptor (beta chain) is described in this entry. This sample was taken from a study of immune evolution from preneoplasia to lung adenocarcinoma. The protocol was immunoSEQ multiplex PCR, while the TCRdb copy is restricted to in-frame clones and leaves out a portion. This sample has roughly 9,900 clones; roughly 91% occur once, and the top ten carry just under 3%. CDR1 is SGHTA, CDR2 FQGTGA, per germline. Trimming took 5 bases from V and 5 from J, leaving 18 bases between them. The CDR3 runs 15 residues. Sequencing input: FFPE invasive lung adenocarcinoma tissue. The genes are TRBV7-3 and TRBJ2-5, with D possibly being TRBD1 or TRBD2 (5 bases each). The TCR comes from a person aged 65 to 85 with invasive lung adenocarcinoma. Some clones in this sample may be carry-over from other donors' samples. CDR3 protein: CASSPTGANGETQYF. In nucleotides, the CDR3 is TGTGCCAGCAGCCCGACCGGGGCAAACGGGGAGACCCAGTACTTC.